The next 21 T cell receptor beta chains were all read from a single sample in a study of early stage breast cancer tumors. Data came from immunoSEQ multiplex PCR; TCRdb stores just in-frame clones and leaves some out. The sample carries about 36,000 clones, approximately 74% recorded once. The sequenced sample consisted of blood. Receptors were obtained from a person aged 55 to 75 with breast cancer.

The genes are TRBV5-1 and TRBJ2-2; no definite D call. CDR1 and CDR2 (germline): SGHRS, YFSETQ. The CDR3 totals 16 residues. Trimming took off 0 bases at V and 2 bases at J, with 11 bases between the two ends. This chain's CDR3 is CASSLEAQVNTGELFF. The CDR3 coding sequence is TGCGCCAGCAGCTTGGAGGCGCAGGTTAACACCGGGGAGCTGTTTTTT.

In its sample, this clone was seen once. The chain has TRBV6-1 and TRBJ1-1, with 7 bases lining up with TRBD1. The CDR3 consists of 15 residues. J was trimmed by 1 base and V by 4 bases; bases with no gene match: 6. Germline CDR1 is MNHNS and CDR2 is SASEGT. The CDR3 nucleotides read TGTGCCAGCAGTGCTAGGACAGGAGGGAACACTGAAGCTTTCTTT. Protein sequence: CASSARTGGNTEAFF.

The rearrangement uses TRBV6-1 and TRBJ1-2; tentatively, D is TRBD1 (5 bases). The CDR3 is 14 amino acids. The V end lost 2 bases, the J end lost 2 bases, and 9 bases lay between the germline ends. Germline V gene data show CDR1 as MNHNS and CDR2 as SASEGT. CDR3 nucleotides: TGTGCCAGCAGTGAACCAGGGACCAACTATGGCTACACCTTC. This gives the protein CASSEPGTNYGYTF.

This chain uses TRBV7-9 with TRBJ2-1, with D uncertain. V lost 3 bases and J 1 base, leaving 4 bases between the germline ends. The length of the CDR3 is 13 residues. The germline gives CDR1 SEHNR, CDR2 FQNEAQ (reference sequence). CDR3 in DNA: TGTGCCAGCAGCTTGAGTTCCTACAATGAGCAGTTCTTC. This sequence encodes CASSLSSYNEQFF.

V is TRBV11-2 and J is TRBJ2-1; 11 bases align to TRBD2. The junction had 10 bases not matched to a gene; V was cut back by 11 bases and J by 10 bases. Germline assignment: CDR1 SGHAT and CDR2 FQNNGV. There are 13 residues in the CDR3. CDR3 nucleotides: TGTGCCGACGCACTAGCGGGGGCCCCGGAGCAGTTCTTC. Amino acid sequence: CADALAGAPEQFF.

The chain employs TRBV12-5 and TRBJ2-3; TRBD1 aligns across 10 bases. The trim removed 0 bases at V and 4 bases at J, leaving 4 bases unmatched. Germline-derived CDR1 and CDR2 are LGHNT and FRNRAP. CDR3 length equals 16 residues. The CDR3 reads CASGLVIGQGADTQYF. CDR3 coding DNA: TGTGCTAGTGGTTTGGTAATCGGACAGGGGGCAGATACGCAGTATTTT.

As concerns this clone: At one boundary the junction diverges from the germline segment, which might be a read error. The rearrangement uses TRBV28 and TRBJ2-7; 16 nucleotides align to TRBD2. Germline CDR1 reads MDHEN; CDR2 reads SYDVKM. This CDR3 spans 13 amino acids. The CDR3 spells CASSGGLAGGPHF. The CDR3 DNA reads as TGTGCCAGCAGCGGGGGACTAGCGGGAGGGCCACACTTC.

The chain's CDR3 is CASSFDRTDTQYF. DNA for the CDR3: TGTGCCAGCAGCTTTGACCGGACAGATACGCAGTATTTT. V and J are TRBV7-2 and TRBJ2-3; D not resolved. The CDR3 spans 13 residues. The V gene's germline CDR1 is SGHTA and CDR2 FQGNSA. Trimming cost V 3 bases and J 3 bases, with 7 bases left between them.

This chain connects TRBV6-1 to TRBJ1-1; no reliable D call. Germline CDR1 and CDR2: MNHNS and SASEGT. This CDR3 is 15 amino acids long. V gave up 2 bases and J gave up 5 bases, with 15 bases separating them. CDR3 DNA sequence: TGTGCCAGCAGTGAAACAAAAGGGAGAAGGACTGAAGCTTTCTTT. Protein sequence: CASSETKGRRTEAFF.

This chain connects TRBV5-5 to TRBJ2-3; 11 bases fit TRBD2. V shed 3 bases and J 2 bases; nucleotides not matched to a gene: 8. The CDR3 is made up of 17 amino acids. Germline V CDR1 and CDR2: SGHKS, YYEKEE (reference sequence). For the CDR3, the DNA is TGTGCCAGCAGCTCACGAAAGACTAGCGGGGCCACAGATACGCAGTATTTT. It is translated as CASSSRKTSGATDTQYF.

The CDR3 region is CASSGTGTYEQYF. The CDR3 DNA reads as TGTGCCAGCTCAGGGACAGGGACCTACGAGCAGTACTTC. The V call is TRBV18, the J call TRBJ2-7, with 9 bases that match TRBD1. Trimming removed 5 bases from V and 2 bases from J; junction bases left unmatched: 1. In germline, CDR1 is KGHSH, CDR2 LQKENI. The CDR3 extends over 13 amino acids.

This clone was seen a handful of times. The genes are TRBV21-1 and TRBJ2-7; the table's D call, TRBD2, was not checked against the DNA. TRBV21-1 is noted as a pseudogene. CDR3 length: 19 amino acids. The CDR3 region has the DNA TGTGCCAGCAGCAAAGCCTTCAGTAGCGGGAGGAGAGCCTACTACGAGCAGTACTTC. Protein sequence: CASSKAFSSGRRAYYEQYF.

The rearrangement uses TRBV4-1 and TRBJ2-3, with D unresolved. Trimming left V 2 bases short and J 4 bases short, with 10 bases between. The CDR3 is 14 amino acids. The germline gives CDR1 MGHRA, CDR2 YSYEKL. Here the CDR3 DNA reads TGCGCCAGCAGCCAACAAAGTAAGGCAGATACGCAGTATTTT. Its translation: CASSQQSKADTQYF.

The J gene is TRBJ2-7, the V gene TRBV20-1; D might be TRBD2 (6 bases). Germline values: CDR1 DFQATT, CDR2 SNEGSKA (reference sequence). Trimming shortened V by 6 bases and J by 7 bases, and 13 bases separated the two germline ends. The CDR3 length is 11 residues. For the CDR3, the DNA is TGCAGTGCGAGCGGGTTAAGGGAGCAGTACTTC. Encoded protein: CSASGLREQYF.

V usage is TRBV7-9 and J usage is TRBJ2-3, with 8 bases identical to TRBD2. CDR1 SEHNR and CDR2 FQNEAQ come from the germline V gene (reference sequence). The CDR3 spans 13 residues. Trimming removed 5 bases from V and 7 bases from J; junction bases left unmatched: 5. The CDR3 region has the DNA TGTGCCAGCAGCGCTATAGCGGGGCATACGCAGTATTTT. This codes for CASSAIAGHTQYF.

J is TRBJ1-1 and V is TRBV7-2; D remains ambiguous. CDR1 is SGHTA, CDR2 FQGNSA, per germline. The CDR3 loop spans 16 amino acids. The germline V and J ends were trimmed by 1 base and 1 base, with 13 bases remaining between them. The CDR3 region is CASSLEMGRKNTEAFF. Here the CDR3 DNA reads TGTGCCAGCAGCTTAGAGATGGGCAGGAAGAACACTGAAGCTTTCTTT.

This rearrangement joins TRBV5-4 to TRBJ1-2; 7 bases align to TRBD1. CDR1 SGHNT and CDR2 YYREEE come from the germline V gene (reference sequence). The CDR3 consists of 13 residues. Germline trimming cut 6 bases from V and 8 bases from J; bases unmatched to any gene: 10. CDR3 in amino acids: CASTVDREGGYTF. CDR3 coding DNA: TGTGCCAGCACCGTTGACAGGGAGGGAGGCTACACCTTC.

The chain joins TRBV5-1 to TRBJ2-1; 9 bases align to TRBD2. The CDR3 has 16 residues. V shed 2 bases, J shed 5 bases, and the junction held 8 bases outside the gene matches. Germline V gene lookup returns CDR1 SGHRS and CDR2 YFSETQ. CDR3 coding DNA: TGCGCCAGCAGCTTTCCAAGCGGGGGGATCGACAATGAGCAGTTCTTC. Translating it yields CASSFPSGGIDNEQFF. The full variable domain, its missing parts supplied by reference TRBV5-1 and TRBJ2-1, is KAGVTQTPRYLIKTRGQQVTLSCSPISGHRSVSWYQQTPGQGLQFLFEYFSETQRNKGNFPGRFSGRQFSNSRSEMNVSTLELGDSALYLCASSFPSGGIDNEQFFGPGTRLTVL.

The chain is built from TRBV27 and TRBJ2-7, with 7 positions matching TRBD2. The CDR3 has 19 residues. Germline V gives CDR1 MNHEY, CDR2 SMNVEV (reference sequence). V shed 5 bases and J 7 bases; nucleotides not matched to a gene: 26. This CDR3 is CASSLKGPRMAGASGEQYF. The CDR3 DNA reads TGTGCCAGCAGTCTTAAAGGCCCCAGGATGGCGGGAGCTTCGGGTGAGCAGTACTTC.

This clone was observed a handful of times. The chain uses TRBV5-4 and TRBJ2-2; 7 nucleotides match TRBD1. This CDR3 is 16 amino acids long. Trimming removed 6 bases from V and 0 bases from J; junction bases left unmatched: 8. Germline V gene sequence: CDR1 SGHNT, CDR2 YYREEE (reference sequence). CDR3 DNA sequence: TGTGCCAGCACTGGGAAAACAGGGGCGAACACCGGGGAGCTGTTTTTT. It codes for CASTGKTGANTGELFF.

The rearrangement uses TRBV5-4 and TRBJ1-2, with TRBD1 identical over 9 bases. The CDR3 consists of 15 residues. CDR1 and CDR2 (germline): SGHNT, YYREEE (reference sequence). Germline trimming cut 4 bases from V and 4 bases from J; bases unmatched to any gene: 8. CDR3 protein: CASSLGTGSSYGYTF. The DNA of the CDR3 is TGTGCCAGCAGCCTGGGGACAGGGTCCTCCTATGGCTACACCTTC.